The 13 T cell receptor beta chains below come from one sample, sequenced in a study of blood T cell repertoires in COVID-19. Sequenced by immunoSEQ multiplex PCR; TCRdb stores in-frame clones only, minus some. The table includes 150,000 to 190,000 clones, under 85% detected once. Specimen: peripheral blood. The receptor source for this set is a woman aged 80 or over with acute or convalescent COVID-19.

The rearrangement joins TRBV7-8 to TRBJ2-7, with D tentatively TRBD1 (5 bases). V shed 4 bases and J shed 7 bases, with 17 bases lying between them. Germline V gives CDR1 SGHVS, CDR2 FQNEAQ. CDR3 length: 14 residues. CDR3 nucleotide sequence: TGTGCCAGCAGCTACAGGACCACCTCGATGGAGCAGTACTTC. This translates into CASSYRTTSMEQYF.

This chain links TRBV19 with TRBJ2-1; a weak D match, TRBD2 (5 bases). The CDR3 consists of 11 residues. The V gene's germline CDR1 is LNHDA and CDR2 SQIVND (reference sequence). Trimming took off 8 bases at V and 4 bases at J, with 6 bases between the two ends. This CDR3 is CASQRYNEQFF. The CDR3 DNA reads TGTGCCAGTCAGCGGTACAATGAGCAGTTCTTC.

The rearrangement joins TRBV28 to TRBJ1-2; D possibly corresponds to TRBD1 (6 bases). The V gene's germline CDR1 is MDHEN and CDR2 SYDVKM. Deletions cut 6 bases from V and 4 bases from J, with 15 bases between. The CDR3 runs to 14 residues. This CDR3 is CASSLWGGSYGYTF. The DNA of the CDR3 is TGTGCCAGCAGCCTGTGGGGGGGCAGCTATGGCTACACCTTC.

This clone was recorded once. The CDR3 loop reads CASSHGTGFGNEKLFF. Written as DNA, the CDR3 is TGCGCCAGCAGCCATGGGACAGGGTTCGGTAATGAAAAACTGTTTTTT. This sequence joins TRBV4-1 and TRBJ1-4; 9 bases match TRBD1. This CDR3 region has 16 residues. The V and J ends lost 3 bases and 4 bases, in that order; junction bases with no gene match: 6. Germline CDR1 is MGHRA and CDR2 is YSYEKL.

This clone was counted a few times. The chain is built from TRBV7-3 and TRBJ1-1, with TRBD1 matching over 7 bases. CDR1 SGHTA and CDR2 FQGTGA come from the germline V gene. The junction had 8 bases not matched to a gene; V was cut back by 0 bases and J by 4 bases. This CDR3 spans 16 amino acids. The CDR3 loop reads CASSLTGGALGTEAFF. CDR3 in DNA: TGTGCCAGCAGCTTAACAGGGGGCGCCTTGGGCACTGAAGCTTTCTTT.

This clone was recorded once. Written as DNA, the CDR3 is TGTGCCAGCAGCCAGGGGACTAGCGGGAGGGCCGGGGAGCTGTTTTTT. Protein product: CASSQGTSGRAGELFF. The chain uses TRBV7-2 and TRBJ2-2, with TRBD2 identical over 16 bases. CDR1 and CDR2 (germline): SGHTA, FQGNSA. The ends lost 5 bases at V and 6 bases at J; junction bases unmatched: 3. This CDR3 spans 16 amino acids.

The chain employs TRBV9 and TRBJ2-2, with D possibly being TRBD2 (6 bases). The germline gives CDR1 SGDLS, CDR2 YYNGEE. Trimming took 5 bases from V and 6 from J, leaving 11 bases between them. This CDR3 is 13 amino acids long. CDR3 in amino acids: CASRREAAGELFF. The CDR3 DNA reads as TGTGCCAGCAGGAGGGAGGCGGCCGGGGAGCTGTTTTTT.

The rearrangement uses TRBV9 and TRBJ2-1, with 11 bases fitting TRBD2. In germline, CDR1 is SGDLS, CDR2 YYNGEE. CDR3 length equals 14 residues. Unmatched junction bases numbered 8, after V lost 5 bases and J lost 10 bases. In DNA form, the CDR3 reads TGTGCCAGCAGTTTTGCGACTAGCGGGGAGGAGCAGTTCTTC. It encodes CASSFATSGEEQFF.

This chain uses TRBV5-5 with TRBJ2-2; D gene ambiguous. CDR1 SGHKS and CDR2 YYEKEE come from the germline V gene (reference sequence). V was cut by 0 bases and J by 1 base, with 7 bases left in between. The CDR3 has 15 amino acids. The CDR3 is CASSLVTGNTGELFF. The CDR3 region has the DNA TGTGCCAGCAGCTTGGTCACGGGGAACACCGGGGAGCTGTTTTTT.

The rearrangement joins TRBV14 to TRBJ2-3; tentatively, D is TRBD2 (6 bases). There are 14 residues in the CDR3. The V end was cut by 4 bases, the J end by 9 bases, with 17 bases between. Germline CDR1 reads SGHDN; CDR2 reads FVKESK. The CDR3 loop reads CASSPLTVRGTQYF. DNA for the CDR3: TGTGCCAGCAGCCCACTAACCGTTCGGGGGACGCAGTATTTT. The full variable domain, in which reference TRBV14 and TRBJ2-3 provide the parts outside the CDR3, is EAGVTQFPSHSVIEKGQTVTLRCDPISGHDNLYWYRRVMGKEIKFLLHFVKESKQDESGMPNNRFLAERTGGTYSTLKVQPAELEDSGVYFCASSPLTVRGTQYFGPGTRLTVL.

The chain joins TRBV18 to TRBJ2-7, with a tentative D call TRBD2 (6 bases). Germline values: CDR1 KGHSH, CDR2 LQKENI. The CDR3 totals 13 residues. V was pared by 3 bases and J by 6 bases, with 12 bases between. The CDR3 sequence is CASSPTEGGEQYF. As DNA, the CDR3 is TGTGCCAGCTCACCGACAGAGGGAGGCGAGCAGTACTTC. Full variable domain (remainder filled in from reference TRBV18 and TRBJ2-7): NAGVMQNPRHLVRRRGQEARLRCSPMKGHSHVYWYRQLPEEGLKFMVYLQKENIIDESGMPKERFSAEFPKEGPSILRIQQVVRGDSAAYFCASSPTEGGEQYFGPGTRLTVT.

This clone was counted a few times. The chain employs TRBV5-5 and TRBJ2-2, with D possibly TRBD1 on 6 matching bases. Trimming shortened V by 4 bases and J by 0 bases, and 10 bases separated the two germline ends. There are 15 residues in the CDR3. The germline V gene encodes CDR1 SGHKS and CDR2 YYEKEE (reference sequence). The CDR3 DNA follows: TGTGCCAGCAGCCGGGGACAACCGAACACCGGGGAGCTGTTTTTT. Amino acids: CASSRGQPNTGELFF.

The J gene is TRBJ1-1, the V gene TRBV2, with 10 bases aligning to TRBD1. Per germline, CDR1 SNHLY and CDR2 FYNNEI. V was clipped by 8 bases and J by 1 base; unmatched bases: 7. The CDR3 has 15 amino acids. CDR3 protein: CASLRDRGANTEAFF. The CDR3 DNA reads TGTGCCAGCCTCCGGGACAGGGGAGCGAACACTGAAGCTTTCTTT.